These 30 T cell receptor beta chains originate from one sample sequenced in a study of CD8+CD57+ T cells in acquired aplastic anemia (dated by TCRdb to 2016 to 2019). Sequencer: Illumina HiSeq 2000. Genomic DNA served as template for TCR beta VDJ combination and CDR3 sequence profiling. TCRdb applied fastp at Q25 and MiXCR to the public reads, then kept only in-frame beta chains. Here each entry gathers all rows of one CDR3 protein and keeps the most common genes and DNA. This sample lists over 150,000 distinct CDR3 sequences; around 50% were detected once. Around 13% of the sample is in the top ten clones. Expansion of CD8+CD57+ cells had been shown by flow cytometry in the patients chosen for sequencing. The sequencing sample was made of sorted CD4+, CD8+, or CD8+CD57+ T cells (not recorded which) from PBMCs. The receptors here all came from a human donor with aplastic anemia.

This clonotype is a singleton in its sample. This may come from a read error, since a much larger clone is one base off. This chain uses TRBV4-2 with TRBJ1-1; 9 positions match TRBD1. The CDR3 is 15 residues long. Germline CDR1 reads LGHNA; CDR2 reads YNFKEQ. CDR3 nucleotide sequence: TGTGCCAGCAGCCATGGGACAGGGCAGAACACTGGAGCTTTCTTT. This codes for CASSHGTGQNTGAFF.

This clonotype was counted many times. The V gene is TRBV5-4, the J gene TRBJ1-6; maybe TRBD1 (6 bases). V lost 4 bases and J 0 bases, leaving 8 bases between the germline ends. The CDR3 has 15 residues. In germline, CDR1 is SGHNT, CDR2 YYREEE (reference sequence). The CDR3 region has the DNA TGTGCCAGCAGCAGGGACACCTCCTATAATTCACCCCTCCACTTT. As protein: CASSRDTSYNSPLHF.

This clonotype was recorded many times. The chain joins TRBV3-1 to TRBJ2-1, with TRBD1 as a possible D gene (6 bases). Germline lookup yields CDR1 LGHDT and CDR2 YNNKEL (reference sequence). V lost 5 bases and J 2 bases, leaving 13 bases between the germline ends. The CDR3 contains 15 residues. The chain's CDR3 is CASSSDRLPYNEQFF. CDR3 nucleotides: TGTGCCAGCAGCTCGGACAGACTACCCTACAATGAGCAGTTCTTC.

This clonotype appeared many times. The chain carries TRBV5-1 and TRBJ1-4; a possible D gene is TRBD1 (5 bases). The V gene's germline CDR1 is SGHRS and CDR2 YFSETQ. This CDR3 has 14 amino acids. Trimming took 6 bases from V and 8 from J, leaving 17 bases between them. The CDR3 nucleotides read TGCGCCAGCACCATCTCCCAGGGCGAGGAAAAACTGTTTTTT. This gives the protein CASTISQGEEKLFF.

The chain is built from TRBV4-2 and TRBJ2-7; 10 bases align to TRBD1. Per germline, CDR1 LGHNA and CDR2 YNFKEQ. With V trimmed by 4 bases and J by 3 bases, 12 bases remained unmatched. The CDR3 runs to 17 residues. CDR3 bases: TGTGCCAGCAGCCGGGACAGGGGAACCCCCGAGAACTACGAGCAGTACTTC. Its translation is CASSRDRGTPENYEQYF.

V is TRBV2 and J is TRBJ1-6, with D hard to call. CDR3 length: 12 residues. The V and J ends lost 6 bases and 13 bases respectively, with 13 bases between them. Germline CDR1 and CDR2: SNHLY and FYNNEI. CDR3 bases: TGTGCCAGCAGGGACTCGATGGGCCCCCTCCACTTT. Translation: CASRDSMGPLHF.

To note about this clonotype: This may be a read error: a much more frequent sequence differs by one nucleotide. The rearrangement joins TRBV6-1 to TRBJ1-2; D ambiguous. The CDR3 spans 13 residues. Germline V lookup: CDR1 MNHNS, CDR2 SASEGT. V shed 6 bases and J shed 6 bases, with 14 bases lying between them. CDR3: CASRPNGNHGYTF. CDR3 DNA sequence: TGTGCCAGCAGACCAAACGGGAACCATGGCTACACCTTC.

The sample holds one count of this clonotype. CDR3 residues: CASSIGTGQETQYF. CDR3 coding DNA: TGCGCCAGCAGCATCGGGACAGGGCAAGAGACCCAGTACTTC. The gene calls are TRBV5-1 and TRBJ2-5; the match to TRBD1 covers 9 bases. V lost 4 bases to trimming and J lost 2 bases; unmatched junction nucleotides: 3. The germline gives CDR1 SGHRS, CDR2 YFSETQ. CDR3 length: 14 residues.

The rearrangement joins TRBV11-2 to TRBJ2-1; D may match TRBD1 or TRBD2 (5 bases each). Germline V gene sequence: CDR1 SGHAT, CDR2 FQNNGV. V was clipped by 5 bases and J by 4 bases, with 21 bases between them. The CDR3 consists of 17 residues. The CDR3 DNA reads TGTGCCAGCAGCGATTTTGCGGGCCTAGGGGCGTACAATGAGCAGTTCTTC. This codes for CASSDFAGLGAYNEQFF.

The chain uses TRBV29-1 and TRBJ2-7, with TRBD1 matching over 9 bases. This CDR3 has 16 residues. After removal of 6 bases from V and 0 bases from J, the junction contained 12 bases not matched to a gene. Looked up from germline, CDR1 is SQVTM and CDR2 is ANQGSEA. The CDR3 here is CSVDPGQGGHSYEQYF. The CDR3 DNA follows: TGCAGCGTCGACCCGGGACAGGGAGGTCACTCCTACGAGCAGTACTTC.

This sequence joins TRBV7-6 and TRBJ1-2, with TRBD1 identical over 7 bases. This CDR3 region has 17 residues. V lost 1 base, J lost 3 bases, and 11 bases stayed unmatched. In germline, CDR1 is SGHVS, CDR2 FNYEAQ. The CDR3 nucleotides are TGTGCCAGCAGCTTAGGTGACGGAGGGGGCGATGACTATGGCTACACCTTC. Its protein product is CASSLGDGGGDDYGYTF. The full variable domain, rest sourced from reference TRBV7-6 and TRBJ1-2, is GAGVSQSPRYKVTKRGQDVALRCDPISGHVSLYWYRQALGQGPEFLTYFNYEAQQDKSGLPNDRFSAERPEGSISTLTIQRTEQRDSAMYRCASSLGDGGGDDYGYTFGSGTRLTVV.

The chain recombines TRBV7-6 with TRBJ1-6, with D perhaps matching TRBD1 (5 bases). V was pared by 3 bases and J by 2 bases, with 14 bases between. The CDR3 runs 17 residues. Per germline, CDR1 SGHVS and CDR2 FNYEAQ. CDR3 sequence reads: CASSLTQGLTYNSPLHF. DNA of the CDR3: TGTGCCAGCAGCTTGACTCAGGGTTTGACCTATAATTCACCCCTCCACTTT.

The rearrangement uses TRBV19 and TRBJ1-2; the D gene is possibly TRBD1 (6 bases). The CDR3 is 10 amino acids. V lost 8 bases and J 8 bases, leaving 9 bases between the germline ends. Germline-derived CDR1 and CDR2 are LNHDA and SQIVND (reference sequence). The CDR3, as DNA: TGTGCCAGTTACAGGGAGGGCTACACCTTC. This translates into CASYREGYTF. Filled out from reference TRBV19 and TRBJ1-2, the complete variable domain reads DGGITQSPKYLFRKEGQNVTLSCEQNLNHDAMYWYRQDPGQGLRLIYYSQIVNDFQKGDIAEGYSVSREKKESFPLTVTSAQKNPTAFYLCASYREGYTFGSGTRLTVV.

Points on this clonotype: The junction departs from germline at one end; a sequencing error may be responsible. CDR3 in DNA: TGTGCCAGCAGTTTGGTGCAGGGGCTGGGGACTGAAGCTTTCTTT. Residues: CASSLVQGLGTEAFF. V usage is TRBV24-1 and J usage is TRBJ1-1; tentative D call: TRBD1 (6 bases). This CDR3 is 15 amino acids long. CDR1 and CDR2 from the germline V gene are KGHDR and SFDVKD.

This clonotype was found many times. This sequence joins TRBV20-1 and TRBJ2-2; no clear D. CDR3 length equals 14 residues. Looked up from germline, CDR1 is DFQATT and CDR2 is SNEGSKA (reference sequence). Trimming left V 5 bases short and J 1 base short, with 11 bases between. The CDR3 reads CSARQPGNTGELFF. The CDR3 nucleotides are TGCAGTGCTCGGCAGCCCGGGAACACCGGGGAGCTGTTTTTT.

There are a few counts of this clonotype. The V and J genes are TRBV5-6 and TRBJ1-1, with 9 bases fitting TRBD1. Germline trimming cut 4 bases from V and 10 bases from J; bases unmatched to any gene: 17. From germline, CDR1 is SGHDT and CDR2 YYEEEE. The CDR3 is 16 residues long. The CDR3 DNA reads TGTGCCAGCAGCCCCGGACAGGGGAAAACTTTGGTGCGAGCTTTCTTT. This sequence encodes CASSPGQGKTLVRAFF.

This clonotype has a handful of counts. The chain has TRBV15 and TRBJ2-1; 7 positions match TRBD2. The trim removed 7 bases at V and 2 bases at J, leaving 5 bases unmatched. The V gene's germline CDR1 is LNHNV and CDR2 YYDKDF (reference sequence). The CDR3 consists of 14 residues. CDR3 protein: CATMLAGAYNEQFF. In nucleotides, the CDR3 is TGTGCCACCATGTTGGCGGGAGCCTACAATGAGCAGTTCTTC. Supplemented by reference TRBV15 and TRBJ2-1, the full variable domain reads DAMVIQNPRYQVTQFGKPVTLSCSQTLNHNVMYWYQQKSSQAPKLLFHYYDKDFNNEADTPDNFQSRRPNTSFCFLDIRSPGLGDTAMYLCATMLAGAYNEQFFGPGTRLTVL.

V is TRBV10-2 and J is TRBJ1-2, with D maybe TRBD1 (5 bases). This CDR3 region has 13 residues. The germline gives CDR1 WSHSY, CDR2 SAAADI. The V and J ends lost 4 bases and 5 bases respectively, with 11 bases between them. Here the CDR3 DNA reads TGCGCCAGCAGTGCGCAGGGAGCATATGGCTACACCTTC. This codes for CASSAQGAYGYTF.

About this clonotype: It is likely a read error, because the conserved phenylalanine at the end of the CDR3 is missing. It is unclear where the CDR3 begins or ends on the DNA, so no DNA is shown, and the CDR3 is as TCRdb lists it. CDR3 sequence reads: CASAGTGNTEASL. V usage is TRBV19 and J usage is TRBJ1-1; the table's D call, TRBD1, has no DNA check behind it. The CDR3 numbers 13 amino acids, ends counted. Per germline, CDR1 LNHDA and CDR2 SQIVND (reference sequence).

Many counts were recorded for this clonotype. The rearrangement uses TRBV7-2 and TRBJ1-5, with 10 nucleotides matching TRBD1. This CDR3 is 16 amino acids long. Germline V CDR1 and CDR2: SGHTA, FQGNSA. The trim removed 5 bases at V and 2 bases at J, leaving 6 bases unmatched. The CDR3 sequence: CASSPAGTGGNQPQHF. DNA for the CDR3: TGTGCCAGCAGCCCAGCCGGGACAGGGGGCAATCAGCCCCAGCATTTT.

Comments on this clonotype: Just one base apart from a much larger clone, this may be a read error. V and J are TRBV6-1 and TRBJ1-2, with TRBD1 as a possible D gene (6 bases). This CDR3 has 14 amino acids. Germline values: CDR1 MNHNS, CDR2 SASEGT. Trimming took off 4 bases at V and 1 base at J, with 10 bases between the two ends. The chain's CDR3 is CASSARGNNYGYTF. As DNA, the CDR3 is TGTGCCAGCAGTGCCAGGGGAAATAACTATGGCTACACCTTC.

The V and J genes are TRBV19 and TRBJ2-5, with D possibly matching TRBD2 (5 bases). The germline CDR1 and CDR2 sequences are LNHDA and SQIVND (reference sequence). The CDR3 totals 13 residues. Deletions cut 10 bases from V and 1 base from J, with 13 bases between. The CDR3 nucleotides read TGTGCCACCAGTGGGCGGGCCCAAGAGACCCAGTACTTC. Its protein is CATSGRAQETQYF.

The V and J genes are TRBV11-1 and TRBJ2-2; D uncertain. Germline lookup yields CDR1 SGHAT and CDR2 FQDESV (reference sequence). V shed 5 bases and J shed 1 base, with 14 bases lying between them. The CDR3 covers 16 residues. The CDR3 region has the DNA TGTGCCAGCAGCCCCTGGTCCAGCTTGAACACCGGGGAGCTGTTTTTT. Its translation: CASSPWSSLNTGELFF.

The CDR3 sequence: CASSLGSGSYEQYF. The CDR3 coding sequence is TGTGCCAGCAGCTTGGGATCAGGGAGCTACGAGCAGTACTTC. V is TRBV13 and J is TRBJ2-7; D possibly matches TRBD1 or TRBD2 (5 bases each). This CDR3 is built from 14 residues. Germline V CDR1 and CDR2: PRHDT, FYEKMQ (reference sequence). Trimming stripped 3 bases from V and 3 bases from J, with 12 bases between.

The rearrangement uses TRBV29-1 and TRBJ1-2, with 7 bases that match TRBD1. CDR1 SQVTM and CDR2 ANQGSEA come from the germline V gene. The CDR3 totals 13 residues. Unmatched junction bases numbered 5, after V lost 6 bases and J lost 1 base. CDR3 sequence (DNA): TGCAGCGTGGACAGGACAAATAACTATGGCTACACCTTC. Protein: CSVDRTNNYGYTF.

Details on this clonotype: A much larger clone sits a single nucleotide away, making a read error possible. The missing conserved phenylalanine or tryptophan at the end of this CDR3 makes a read error likely. The chain couples TRBV12-5 to TRBJ2-7; 8 bases are a match to TRBD1. The CDR3 loop spans 10 amino acids. Germline V gives CDR1 LGHNT, CDR2 FRNRAP. This chain's CDR3 is CSRGPDEQYS. The CDR3 bases are TGTAGCAGGGGGCCAGACGAGCAGTACTCC.

There are many counts of this clonotype. This chain connects TRBV7-9 to TRBJ2-5; the match to TRBD1 covers 8 bases. This CDR3 has 17 residues. Germline trimming cut 5 bases from V and 2 bases from J; bases unmatched to any gene: 13. Germline CDR1 SEHNR, CDR2 FQNEAQ (reference sequence). CDR3 residues: CASSRTRGQGLQETQYF. In DNA, the CDR3 is TGTGCCAGCAGCCGAACCCGAGGACAGGGCCTACAAGAGACCCAGTACTTC.

The J gene is TRBJ2-7, the V gene TRBV7-8; no firm D call. The V end was cut by 5 bases, the J end by 5 bases, with 10 bases between. Germline CDR1 is SGHVS and CDR2 is FQNEAQ. The CDR3 consists of 12 residues. The CDR3 is CASSQVYHEQYF. The CDR3 nucleotides are TGTGCCAGCAGCCAAGTGTACCACGAGCAGTACTTC.

V and J are TRBV2 and TRBJ2-6, with unresolved D. Deletions cut 4 bases from V and 3 bases from J, with 7 bases between. CDR3 size: 14 residues. The V gene's germline CDR1 is SNHLY and CDR2 FYNNEI. In DNA form, the CDR3 reads TGTGCCAGCAGTGTCCGCTGTGGGGCCAACGTCCTGACTTTC. Its translation: CASSVRCGANVLTF.

This clonotype was counted ten times or more. The CDR3 nucleotides read TGTGCCAGCAGCAATCTCGGGTCGGGAGGGGCCAACGTCCTGACTTTC. Encoded protein: CASSNLGSGGANVLTF. The chain links TRBV6-1 to TRBJ2-6; TRBD2 is a possible D gene (5 bases). The CDR3 consists of 16 residues. Germline CDR1 reads MNHNS; CDR2 reads SASEGT. Trimming stripped 6 bases from V and 4 bases from J, with 16 bases between.